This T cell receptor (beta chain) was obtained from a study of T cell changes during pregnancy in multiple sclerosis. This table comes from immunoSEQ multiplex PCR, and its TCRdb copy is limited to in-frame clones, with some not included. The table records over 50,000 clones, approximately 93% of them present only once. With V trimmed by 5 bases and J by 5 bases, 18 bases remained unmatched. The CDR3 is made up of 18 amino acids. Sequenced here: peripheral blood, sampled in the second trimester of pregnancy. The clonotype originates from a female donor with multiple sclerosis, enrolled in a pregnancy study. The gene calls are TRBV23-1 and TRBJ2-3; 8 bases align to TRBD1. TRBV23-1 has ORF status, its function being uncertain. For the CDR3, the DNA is TGCGCCAGCAGTTTCCGACAGGGGACCGGGGGAGTGGTAGATACGCAGTATTTT. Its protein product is CASSFRQGTGGVVDTQYF.